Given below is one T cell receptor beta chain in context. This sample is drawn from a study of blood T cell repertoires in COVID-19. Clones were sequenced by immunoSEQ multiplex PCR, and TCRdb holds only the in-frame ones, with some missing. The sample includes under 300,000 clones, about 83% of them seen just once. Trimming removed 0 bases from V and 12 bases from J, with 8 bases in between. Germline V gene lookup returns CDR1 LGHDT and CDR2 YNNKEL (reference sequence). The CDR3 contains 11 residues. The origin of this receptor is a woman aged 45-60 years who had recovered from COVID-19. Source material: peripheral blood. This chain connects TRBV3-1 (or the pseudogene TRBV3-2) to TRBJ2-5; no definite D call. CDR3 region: CASSQDWSEYF. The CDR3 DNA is TGTGCCAGCAGCCAAGACTGGAGCGAGTACTTC.